The rows below give T cell receptor beta chains drawn from one sample of a study of T cell repertoires in cytomegalovirus infection. Each CDR3 protein gets one entry after TCRdb re-called the reads with MiXCR. In the table there are roughly 920,000 distinct CDR3 sequences, about a third of which are singletons. Their specific antigens are unknown. The sequenced sample was cultured CD8+ T cells from PBMCs, obtained from culture after CMV antigen stimulation. Receptor source: a human donor in good health (CMV status not recorded). Some clones in this sample may be carry-over from other donors' samples. CDR3s include the opening cysteine and the closing phenylalanine or tryptophan. D genes are given only for firm matches. Not every row has a clone size; where given, it reads once, few, many or a size class.

len,d_gene,abundance,j_gene,v_gene,CDR3nt,CDR3aa
14,-,few,TRBJ1-5,TRBV27,TGTGCCAGCAGTTACGGGGTTGGCAATCAGCCCCAGCATTTT,CASSYGVGNQPQHF
18,-,few,TRBJ1-5,TRBV10-3,TGTGCCATCAGTGGAGTCCCCGCCCGACAATATAGCAATCAGCCCCAGCATTTT,CAISGVPARQYSNQPQHF
14,-,few,TRBJ2-3,TRBV5-6,TGTGCCAGCAGCCCGGGACGACCCACGGATACGCAGTATTTT,CASSPGRPTDTQYF
11,-,-,TRBJ2-5,TRBV12-3/TRBV12-4,TGTGCCAGCAGTTGGCGGGAGACCCAGTACTTC,CASSWRETQYF
13,TRBD1,-,TRBJ2-7,TRBV20-1,TGCAGTTGGAGGACAGGGGGCGATTCCGAGCAGTACTTC,CSWRTGGDSEQYF
16,-,many,TRBJ2-3,TRBV6-6,TGTGCCAGCAGACTTCCTGGCTCTAGCGGCACAGATACGCAGTATTTT,CASRLPGSSGTDTQYF
15,-,-,TRBJ1-1,TRBV7-6,TGTGCCAGCAGCTTACGGACAGTTATGAGCACTGAAGCTTTCTTT,CASSLRTVMSTEAFF
12,-,-,TRBJ2-1,TRBV15,TGTGCCACCAGCATTTTCTTGAATGAGCAGTTCTTC,CATSIFLNEQFF
14,-,-,TRBJ2-2,TRBV14,TGTGCCAGCAGCCAACGGTCCAGAAAGGGGGTGCTGTTTTTT,CASSQRSRKGVLFF
15,TRBD1,-,TRBJ2-2,TRBV29-1,TGCAGCGTTGAAATAAGGGGACAGGGAGGCGGGGAGCTGTTTTTT,CSVEIRGQGGGELFF
15,-,-,TRBJ2-3,TRBV7-2,TGTGTCAGCACCCTACCAACGGACTACACAGATACGCAGTATTTT,CVSTLPTDYTDTQYF
13,-,-,TRBJ2-5,TRBV7-6,TGTGCTAGCAGCCCCGTACTAACAGAGACCCAGTACTTC,CASSPVLTETQYF